A selection of T cell receptor beta chains follows, all from one sample in a study of sequential checkpoint blockade in melanoma. Measured with immunoSEQ multiplex PCR; TCRdb has only the in-frame clones, and not every one. The table lists more than 25,000 clones, approximately 77% of them singletons. Source: CD8+ T cells sorted from blood (inferred from file names), taken from a patient given nivolumab and ipilimumab in sequence. Receptors originate from a human donor with melanoma. The CDR3 runs from the conserved cysteine through the conserved F or W. A D gene is named only where the DNA matches it firmly. Clone size appears in some rows only: once, few, many, or a class for an expanded clone.

size: -
V: TRBV6-5
D: TRBD1
J: TRBJ2-7
DNA: TGTGCCAGCAGTTACGCAATGGCAGGGGGATCCTACGAGCAGTACTTC
CDR3: CASSYAMAGGSYEQYF

size: -
V: TRBV7-3
D: TRBD1
J: TRBJ2-1
DNA: TGTGCCAGCAGCTTAATCGGGGCGGGACAGGGGGTGCTCAATGAGCAGTTCTTC
CDR3: CASSLIGAGQGVLNEQFF

size: -
V: TRBV16
D: -
J: TRBJ1-1
DNA: TGTGCCAGCAGCCAGGCGGGGGGTCTCACTGAAGCTTTCTTT
CDR3: CASSQAGGLTEAFF

size: -
V: TRBV7-6
D: TRBD2
J: TRBJ2-2
DNA: TGTGCCAGCAGCTTAGCTCCTAGCGGGGGATTGGACACCGGGGAGCTGTTTTTT
CDR3: CASSLAPSGGLDTGELFF

size: -
V: TRBV4-2
D: TRBD2
J: TRBJ2-7
DNA: TGTGCCAGCAGCCAAGGGACTAGCGGGTTTTACGAGCAGTACTTC
CDR3: CASSQGTSGFYEQYF

size: -
V: TRBV13
D: -
J: TRBJ2-1
DNA: TGTGCCAGCAGCTTAGGGGTAGGGGTTGGCAATGAGCAGTTCTTC
CDR3: CASSLGVGVGNEQFF

size: -
V: TRBV29-1
D: -
J: TRBJ1-5
DNA: TGCAGCGTTGGTGGCGGGGAGGTGGGCAATCAGCCCCAGCATTTT
CDR3: CSVGGGEVGNQPQHF

size: -
V: TRBV7-2
D: TRBD2
J: TRBJ2-5
DNA: TGTGCCAGCAGCTTAGTCATCATAGCGGGGGTCGGGGAGACCCAGTACTTC
CDR3: CASSLVIIAGVGETQYF

size: -
V: TRBV28
D: -
J: TRBJ2-7
DNA: TGTGCCACCCGGAGGGTAGCGGAGCAGTACTTC
CDR3: CATRRVAEQYF

size: -
V: TRBV10-1
D: TRBD1
J: TRBJ2-7
DNA: TGCGCCAGCAGTGACCCGACAGGGGGGAACGAGCAGTACTTC
CDR3: CASSDPTGGNEQYF

size: few
V: TRBV19
D: -
J: TRBJ1-5
DNA: TGTGCCACACGTGAGGGTTTTAGCAATCAGCCCCAGCATTTT
CDR3: CATREGFSNQPQHF

size: -
V: TRBV28
D: -
J: TRBJ1-5
DNA: TGTGCCAGCAGCGACCAGGGGAAGCGGCCCCAGCATTTT
CDR3: CASSDQGKRPQHF

size: -
V: TRBV19
D: TRBD1
J: TRBJ2-7
DNA: TGTGCCAGTAGTATAGCCCTCGGACAGGGTCCCTACGAGCAGTACTTC
CDR3: CASSIALGQGPYEQYF

size: once
V: TRBV4-1
D: -
J: TRBJ1-1
DNA: TGCGCCAGCAGCCCCCTGAGCAGGGAAGGGAACACTGAAGCTTTCTTT
CDR3: CASSPLSREGNTEAFF

size: -
V: TRBV2
D: -
J: TRBJ1-5
DNA: TGTGCCAGCAGGGACAGACTATTCAATCAGCCCCAGCATTTT
CDR3: CASRDRLFNQPQHF

size: -
V: TRBV28
D: -
J: TRBJ1-2
DNA: TGTGCCAGCAGTTTAGGGGAGTGGGTTGGTGGCTACACCTTC
CDR3: CASSLGEWVGGYTF